These T cell receptor beta chains were read from a single sample in a study of shared clonotypes between healthy human individuals. Clones were sequenced by immunoSEQ multiplex PCR, and TCRdb holds only the in-frame ones, with some missing. Altogether approximately 500,000 clones are present, around 96% being singletons, with the ten largest covering approximately 0.06%. The sample taken for sequencing was naive CD4+ T cells sorted from blood. These receptors were taken from a woman aged 25 to 39 in good health. Both conserved end residues are part of each CDR3. The D gene is left open where the match is weak. Where a row states a size, it is once, few, many or the class of an expanded clone; other rows omit it.

>TRBV27|-|TRBJ1-5|TRBD1
TGTGCCAGCAGTCGCGGGACAGGGGTTTTTCAGCCCCAGCATTTT
CASSRGTGVFQPQHF
>TRBV27|once|TRBJ2-2|-
TGTGCCAGCCGGGACAGGCTTATCAGCGGGACGAACACCGGGGAGCTGTTTTTT
CASRDRLISGTNTGELFF
>TRBV27|-|TRBJ2-3|TRBD2
TGTGCCAGCAGTTCCTCCGGGACTAGCGGGAAGACAGATACGCAGTATTTT
CASSSSGTSGKTDTQYF
>TRBV5-1|-|TRBJ2-2|TRBD2
TGCGCCAGCACCGGAGCTAGCGGGATAGGGAACACCGGGGAGCTGTTTTTT
CASTGASGIGNTGELFF
>TRBV2|-|TRBJ2-7|-
TGTGCCAGCCTTACGAGCTACGAGCAGTACTTC
CASLTSYEQYF
>TRBV19|-|TRBJ2-7|TRBD2
TGTGCCAGTAGTCAAAGACTAGCCAAGAAAAACGAGCAGTACTTC
CASSQRLAKKNEQYF
>TRBV27|-|TRBJ1-1|-
TGTGCCAGCAGTCAGCAGGGAGCTTCTGAAGCTTTCTTT
CASSQQGASEAFF
>TRBV7-2|-|TRBJ2-1|-
TGTGCCAGCAGCCCACATCGGGTCGCGAACAATGAGCAGTTCTTC
CASSPHRVANNEQFF
>TRBV28|-|TRBJ2-7|-
TGTGCCAGCAGTCTCGGGACTGATTCCTACGAGCAGTACTTC
CASSLGTDSYEQYF
>TRBV7-2|-|TRBJ2-7|TRBD2
TGTGCCAGCAGCTTATTGGCTAGCGGGACCTACGAGCAGTACTTC
CASSLLASGTYEQYF
>TRBV11-2|-|TRBJ2-7|TRBD2
TGTGCCAGCAGCCCAGGGACTAGCGGGGTCTACGAGCAGTACTTC
CASSPGTSGVYEQYF
>TRBV4-2|-|TRBJ2-1|TRBD2
TGTGCCAGCAGCCACCTAGCGGGAGGCCACAATGAGCAGTTCTTC
CASSHLAGGHNEQFF
>TRBV7-9|few|TRBJ2-7|TRBD1
TGTGCCAGCAGCTTAGGTCAGGGGGCCGCCTACGAGCAGTACTTC
CASSLGQGAAYEQYF
>TRBV10-3|-|TRBJ2-5|-
TGTGCCACCGGCTTGTCAGGTGGGCAAGAGACCCAGTACTTC
CATGLSGGQETQYF
>TRBV5-1|-|TRBJ1-1|-
TGCGCCAGCAGCTTGGATGCGGGCTCGAACACTGAAGCTTTCTTT
CASSLDAGSNTEAFF
>TRBV7-9|-|TRBJ1-1|-
TGTGCCAGCTACCAAGGTGGGACGAACACTGAAGCTTTCTTT
CASYQGGTNTEAFF
>TRBV6-5|-|TRBJ2-1|-
TGTGCCAGCAGTGGGTTCCAGGGGGGGGTCAATGAGCAGTTCTTC
CASSGFQGGVNEQFF
>TRBV19|-|TRBJ2-7|TRBD2
TGTGCCAGTAGTCTAGCGGGAGGGAGTACCTACGAGCAGTACTTC
CASSLAGGSTYEQYF
>TRBV6-5|once|TRBJ2-1|-
TGTGCCAGCAGTTACGACTACCTCATGGAGCAGTTCTTC
CASSYDYLMEQFF
>TRBV19|-|TRBJ1-2|TRBD1
TGTGCCAGTAGCCTGATACAGGGGGCGCGGTTCTATGGCTACACCTTC
CASSLIQGARFYGYTF
>TRBV6-1|-|TRBJ1-1|-
TGTGCCAGCAGCGAATGGGGCAGCACTGAAGCTTTCTTT
CASSEWGSTEAFF
>TRBV19|few|TRBJ1-2|-
TGTGCCAGTAGTTCAGACCTCCACTACTACACCTTC
CASSSDLHYYTF
>TRBV30|-|TRBJ2-7|TRBD1
TGTGCCGTAGGGGACAGGGCTTTCTACGAGCAGTACTTC
CAVGDRAFYEQYF
>TRBV5-6|-|TRBJ2-7|-
TGTGCCAGCAGCTTGGACCGGTACGAGCAGTACTTC
CASSLDRYEQYF
>TRBV28|-|TRBJ1-5|TRBD1
TGTGCCAGCAGCCTGGACAGGTTGACGTCGCCCCAGCATTTT
CASSLDRLTSPQHF
>TRBV19|-|TRBJ1-1|-
TGTGCCAGTAGTATAGGGCAGCTATTTAACACTGAAGCTTTCTTT
CASSIGQLFNTEAFF
>TRBV6-6|-|TRBJ2-1|TRBD2
TGTGCCAGCAGGTCTAGCGGGAGCTACAATGAGCAGTTCTTC
CASRSSGSYNEQFF
>TRBV9|-|TRBJ1-2|-
TGTGCCAGCAGCGCTGGACGAGCCTTGAACTATGGCTACACCTTC
CASSAGRALNYGYTF
>TRBV25-1|-|TRBJ1-4|-
TGTGCCAGCAACTCGTGGGGGACTGGGATTGAAAAACTGTTTTTT
CASNSWGTGIEKLFF
>TRBV7-8|-|TRBJ2-2|-
TGTGCCAGCAGCTTAAGGGTTCCTAACGGGGAGCTGTTTTTT
CASSLRVPNGELFF
>TRBV6-5|-|TRBJ2-7|TRBD2
TGTGCCAGCAGTTATGTAGCGGGAGGGTCCTACGAGCAGTACTTC
CASSYVAGGSYEQYF
>TRBV19|-|TRBJ1-6|TRBD1
TGTGCCAGTAGTATCGAACAGGGGGCCCTATCCACCCTCCACTTT
CASSIEQGALSTLHF
>TRBV28|-|TRBJ2-3|TRBD2
TGTGCCAGCAGTTTACGAAGTTCTAGCGGGAGTGTTACAGACACAGATACGCAGTATTTT
CASSLRSSSGSVTDTDTQYF
>TRBV18|-|TRBJ2-7|TRBD2
TGTGCCAGCTCACCTAAGGGACTAGCGGGAGGAGGGGGCTCCTACGAGCAGTACTTC
CASSPKGLAGGGGSYEQYF
>TRBV7-9|-|TRBJ1-1|-
TGTGCCAGCAGCTTAGAACACCTCACTGAAGCTTTCTTT
CASSLEHLTEAFF
>TRBV4-2|-|TRBJ2-7|TRBD2
TGTGCCAGCAGCTGGACTAGCGGAACCTACGAGCAGTACTTC
CASSWTSGTYEQYF
>TRBV28|-|TRBJ1-5|-
TGTGCCAGCAGGCACACAGGGCTCAGACAGCCCCAGCATTTT
CASRHTGLRQPQHF
>TRBV7-9|-|TRBJ2-5|-
TGTGCCAGCAGCTTAGACACGAGAGAAGGGACCCAGTACTTC
CASSLDTREGTQYF
>TRBV7-9|-|TRBJ2-5|TRBD1
TGTGCCAGCAGCTCGACAGGGACCCAAGAGACCCAGTACTTC
CASSSTGTQETQYF
>TRBV7-9|-|TRBJ1-2|TRBD1
TGTGCCAGCAGCCCCGGGACAGGGAAAGGAGACTATGGCTACACCTTC
CASSPGTGKGDYGYTF
>TRBV2|-|TRBJ2-2|TRBD2
TGTGCCAGCAGTGAAATGGCGGGAGCTGGCGGGGAGCTGTTTTTT
CASSEMAGAGGELFF
>TRBV28|-|TRBJ1-5|-
TGTGCCAGCAGGACCGCAGGGGAGGGCAATCAGCCCCAGCATTTT
CASRTAGEGNQPQHF
>TRBV6-5|-|TRBJ1-1|-
TGTGCCAGCAGTTACTCATCGGACACCCTACGGGCTTTCTTT
CASSYSSDTLRAFF